One sample yielded the 30 T cell receptor beta chains listed below, sequenced in a study of blood T cell repertoires in COVID-19. Repertoires were generated with immunoSEQ multiplex PCR, while TCRdb's copy carries only in-frame clones and drops some. The repertoire holds under 200,000 clones, with about 84% as singletons. What was sequenced was PBMCs or T cells enriched from blood (not recorded which). These TCRs come from a man in his forties or fifties who had recovered from COVID-19.

The chain combines TRBV7-9 with TRBJ1-2, with TRBD1 identical over 7 bases. Losses at the gene ends were 5 bases for V and 4 bases for J; bases not matched to a gene: 10. CDR1 is SEHNR and CDR2 is FQNEAQ in the germline V gene (reference sequence). The CDR3 is 15 amino acids. The CDR3 reads CASSLIQGTGYGYTF. For the CDR3, the DNA is TGTGCCAGCAGCCTCATACAGGGGACGGGCTATGGCTACACCTTC.

CDR3 protein: CASSLGLAGGQETQYF. CDR3 nucleotide sequence: TGTGCCAGCAGTTTGGGACTAGCGGGGGGGCAAGAGACCCAGTACTTC. The chain combines TRBV6-2 or TRBV6-3 with TRBJ2-5, with 16 bases lining up with TRBD2. J was trimmed by 2 bases and V by 4 bases; bases with no gene match: 1. The CDR3 sequence is 16 residues long. The germline CDR1 and CDR2 sequences are MNHEY and SVGEGT.

V gene TRBV19 combines with J gene TRBJ2-1; 10 bases are shared with TRBD2. Germline V gene data show CDR1 as LNHDA and CDR2 as SQIVND (reference sequence). The CDR3 sequence is 15 residues long. V shed 10 bases, J shed 1 base, and the junction held 7 bases outside the gene matches. This CDR3 is CATKELAGSYNEQFF. The CDR3 DNA is TGTGCCACCAAGGAACTAGCGGGGTCCTACAATGAGCAGTTCTTC.

This chain connects TRBV4-3 to TRBJ2-1; 13 bases map to TRBD2. V was pared by 1 base and J by 0 bases, with 6 bases of the junction left unmatched. CDR3 size: 19 residues. The germline V gene has CDR1 LGHNA and CDR2 YSLEER. Here the CDR3 DNA reads TGCGCCAGCAGCCAAGGGACTAGCGGGGGCATAAGCTCCTACAATGAGCAGTTCTTC. Amino acid sequence: CASSQGTSGGISSYNEQFF.

This clone was counted ten times or more. The chain has TRBV27 and TRBJ2-3, with a tentative D call TRBD2 (5 bases). The CDR3 contains 16 residues. Germline values: CDR1 MNHEY, CDR2 SMNVEV (reference sequence). V was pared by 8 bases and J by 2 bases, with 20 bases between. The CDR3 region has the DNA TGTGCCAGCGCGAGACTACGGACGGAACTCACAGATACGCAGTATTTT. Protein: CASARLRTELTDTQYF.

This clone was seen just once. The genes are TRBV18 and TRBJ1-1, with TRBD1 matching over 8 bases. CDR1 is KGHSH, CDR2 LQKENI, per germline. Trimming took 2 bases from V and 8 from J; bases not matched to a gene: 10. CDR3 length: 15 residues. CDR3 region: CASSPSSTGVNEAFF. CDR3 DNA: TGTGCCAGCTCACCATCATCGACAGGGGTAAACGAAGCTTTCTTT. Together with reference TRBV18 and TRBJ1-1, the CDR3 gives the full variable domain: NAGVMQNPRHLVRRRGQEARLRCSPMKGHSHVYWYRQLPEEGLKFMVYLQKENIIDESGMPKERFSAEFPKEGPSILRIQQVVRGDSAAYFCASSPSSTGVNEAFFGQGTRLTVV.

The chain joins TRBV28 to TRBJ1-2, with TRBD1 matching over 9 bases. CDR1 MDHEN and CDR2 SYDVKM come from the germline V gene. The CDR3 length is 16 residues. Losses at the gene ends were 10 bases for V and 0 bases for J; bases not matched to a gene: 12. CDR3 in amino acids: CAISPGQGRANYGYTF. The CDR3 bases are TGTGCCATTTCCCCGGGACAGGGCCGAGCTAACTATGGCTACACCTTC.

This clone was picked up a small number of times. At one of its ends the junction is not consistent with the germline gene, which may arise from a read error. The V call is TRBV2, the J call TRBJ1-3; no definite D call. In germline, CDR1 is SNHLY, CDR2 FYNNEI. This CDR3 has 13 amino acids. CDR3 nucleotides: TGTGCCAGCCGGGAGTTCTCTGAAAACACCATATATTTT. The encoded protein is CASREFSENTIYF.

V is TRBV7-2 and J is TRBJ1-2, with D maybe TRBD1 (5 bases). Germline V CDR1 and CDR2: SGHTA, FQGNSA. The V end was cut by 2 bases, the J end by 4 bases, with 17 bases between. The CDR3 sequence is 16 residues long. CDR3 in DNA: TGTGCCAGCAGCTTAACCGGGGGTAGGGTGGGCTATGGCTACACCTTC. It encodes CASSLTGGRVGYGYTF.

The chain couples TRBV5-4 to TRBJ2-3; 11 bases align to TRBD2. CDR3 length equals 15 residues. With 2 bases clipped from V and 10 bases from J, the junction kept 9 bases outside the gene matches. Germline CDR1 is SGHNT and CDR2 is YYREEE (reference sequence). For the CDR3, the DNA is TGTGCCAGCAGCTTACTTAGCGGGGGGGCCACCGCGCAGTATTTT. This codes for CASSLLSGGATAQYF.

The rearrangement uses TRBV11-3 and TRBJ1-3; D gene ambiguous. The germline V gene encodes CDR1 SGHNT and CDR2 YENEEA. V was clipped by 0 bases and J by 0 bases, with 9 bases between them. There are 16 residues in the CDR3. Written as DNA, the CDR3 is TGTGCCAGCAGCTTAGAAGCGGCGGACTCTGGAAACACCATATATTTT. Encoded protein: CASSLEAADSGNTIYF.

The V call is TRBV6-4, the J call TRBJ2-3, with 11 bases lining up with TRBD2. The germline V gene has CDR1 MRHNA and CDR2 SNTAGT. The junction had 3 bases not matched to a gene; V was cut back by 6 bases and J by 1 base. This CDR3 is 15 amino acids long. This CDR3 reads CASSSTSGGTDTQYF. CDR3 nucleotides: TGTGCCAGCAGCTCGACTAGCGGGGGCACAGATACGCAGTATTTT.

This clone was recorded at least ten times. This chain uses TRBV7-6 with TRBJ1-3, with D possibly TRBD1 on 5 matching bases. The germline V gene has CDR1 SGHVS and CDR2 FNYEAQ. The ends were cut back, 5 bases at V and 3 bases at J, with 23 bases in the middle. The length of the CDR3 is 18 residues. The CDR3 DNA reads TGTGCCAGCAGCCCGAGGACAATTGGGAACGCTCTTGGAAACACCATATATTTT. As protein: CASSPRTIGNALGNTIYF.

The chain combines TRBV10-1 with TRBJ1-5; TRBD1 matches at 8 bases. Looked up from germline, CDR1 is WNHNN and CDR2 is SYGVQD (reference sequence). The CDR3 is made up of 18 amino acids. J was trimmed by 0 bases and V by 1 base; bases with no gene match: 8. The CDR3 DNA reads TGCGCCAGCAGTGAGTTGGGACAGGAGACCAATAGCAATCAGCCCCAGCATTTT. Protein product: CASSELGQETNSNQPQHF.

The chain recombines TRBV5-1 with TRBJ1-1; D perhaps matches TRBD1 (5 bases). V lost 1 base, J lost 5 bases, and 18 bases lay in between. The CDR3 has 16 amino acids. Per germline, CDR1 SGHRS and CDR2 YFSETQ. The DNA of the CDR3 is TGCGCCAGCAGCTTGTTGGAACGGCTGGAGGGGACTGAAGCTTTCTTT. It translates to CASSLLERLEGTEAFF.

V and J are TRBV5-6 and TRBJ2-7; D may be TRBD1 (6 bases). With 0 bases removed from V and 3 bases from J, the gap between germline ends came to 22 bases. Looked up from germline, CDR1 is SGHDT and CDR2 is YYEEEE. There are 18 residues in the CDR3. The CDR3 here is CASSLEGRGYQLGYEQYF. The DNA of the CDR3 is TGTGCCAGCAGCTTGGAGGGCAGGGGCTACCAGCTAGGCTACGAGCAGTACTTC.

The genes are TRBV12-3 or TRBV12-4 and TRBJ1-6; D is undetermined. V was cut by 3 bases and J by 10 bases, with 10 bases left in between. CDR3 length: 13 residues. The CDR3 DNA reads as TGTGCCAGCAGTTTGAATGACATGTCACCCCTCCACTTT. Translating it yields CASSLNDMSPLHF.

V is TRBV10-3 and J is TRBJ1-2; 9 bases are a match to TRBD1. CDR1 ENHRY and CDR2 SYGVKD come from the germline V gene. CDR3 size: 14 residues. The junction had 13 bases not matched to a gene; V was cut back by 8 bases and J by 9 bases. CDR3 amino acids: CAIDRGDVKGSYTF. The CDR3, as DNA: TGTGCCATCGACAGGGGGGATGTTAAAGGGAGCTACACCTTC.

The CDR3, as DNA: TGTGCCAGCAGCCAATTGAACCGGCAGGGTGGCTACACCTTC. It specifies CASSQLNRQGGYTF. The chain uses TRBV3-1 (or the pseudogene TRBV3-2) and TRBJ1-2; weak D call: TRBD1 (5 bases). The V end was cut by 2 bases, the J end by 7 bases, with 14 bases between. CDR1 is LGHDT, CDR2 YNNKEL, per germline (reference sequence). CDR3 size: 14 residues.

As concerns this clone: At one boundary the junction diverges from the germline segment, which might be a read error. The chain combines TRBV7-7 with TRBJ2-7, with 9 positions matching TRBD1. The CDR3 has 15 residues. CDR1 and CDR2 (germline): SSHAT, FNYEAQ (reference sequence). CDR3: CASSLALGQGHEQYF. The CDR3 coding sequence is TGTGCTAGCAGCTTAGCCCTGGGACAGGGCCACGAGCAGTACTTC.

The V gene is TRBV4-1, the J gene TRBJ1-1, with D unclear. The CDR3 is 13 residues long. Trimming took 2 bases from V and 2 from J, leaving 6 bases between them. Germline CDR1 is MGHRA and CDR2 is YSYEKL. In DNA form, the CDR3 reads TGCGCCAGCAGCCAATTCTTCAACACTGAAGCTTTCTTT. This sequence encodes CASSQFFNTEAFF.

The V and J genes are TRBV29-1 and TRBJ2-1, with TRBD1 identical over 9 bases. Germline loops: CDR1 SQVTM, CDR2 ANQGSEA. After removal of 4 bases from V and 7 bases from J, the junction contained 11 bases not matched to a gene. This CDR3 spans 15 amino acids. This CDR3 is CSVGRGGQGPNEQFF. CDR3 bases: TGCAGCGTTGGGAGGGGGGGACAGGGCCCAAATGAGCAGTTCTTC.

The rearrangement links TRBV28 to TRBJ1-2; D perhaps matches TRBD1 (6 bases). The V end was cut by 5 bases, the J end by 7 bases, with 14 bases between. Germline values: CDR1 MDHEN, CDR2 SYDVKM. The CDR3 has 13 residues. The CDR3 DNA reads as TGTGCCAGCAGTACAGGGAAAGGGGGTGGCTACACCTTC. It is translated as CASSTGKGGGYTF.

This chain links TRBV5-1 with TRBJ1-1, with a tentative D call TRBD1 (5 bases). The V end lost 1 base, the J end lost 4 bases, and 11 bases lay between the germline ends. This CDR3 is 14 amino acids long. Per germline, CDR1 SGHRS and CDR2 YFSETQ. The CDR3 region is CASSLSGGGTEAFF. In nucleotides, the CDR3 is TGCGCCAGCAGCTTGTCGGGGGGAGGCACTGAAGCTTTCTTT.

The chain recombines TRBV10-3 with TRBJ1-3; D unresolved. Between the trimmed V and J ends, which lost 2 bases and 0 bases, there was a span of 8 bases. The CDR3 spans 15 residues. The germline V gene encodes CDR1 ENHRY and CDR2 SYGVKD. The CDR3 here is CAISEVEFSGNTIYF. Written as DNA, the CDR3 is TGTGCCATCAGTGAGGTGGAGTTCTCTGGAAACACCATATATTTT.

The chain combines TRBV5-4 with TRBJ2-7, with 7 bases lining up with TRBD1. CDR1 is SGHNT, CDR2 YYREEE, per germline (reference sequence). CDR3 length: 16 residues. V trimming: 4 bases; J trimming: 2 bases; junction bases outside the gene matches: 12. The CDR3 spells CASSIARDRLTYEQYF. CDR3 sequence (DNA): TGTGCCAGCAGCATAGCCCGGGACAGATTAACCTACGAGCAGTACTTC.

The chain is built from TRBV7-9 and TRBJ1-3; 7 nucleotides agree with TRBD1. CDR1 SEHNR and CDR2 FQNEAQ come from the germline V gene (reference sequence). The CDR3 is 17 amino acids. V was clipped by 1 base and J by 0 bases; unmatched bases: 6. CDR3 amino acids: CASSLGRQGSSGNTIYF. In nucleotides, the CDR3 is TGTGCCAGCAGCTTAGGCCGACAGGGCAGCTCTGGAAACACCATATATTTT.

The chain combines TRBV18 with TRBJ1-4; D gene ambiguous. The CDR3 runs to 16 residues. Germline loops: CDR1 KGHSH, CDR2 LQKENI. V was trimmed by 0 bases and J by 7 bases, leaving 15 bases between them. The CDR3: CASSPPAGRGSEKLFF. For the CDR3, the DNA is TGTGCCAGCTCACCACCGGCTGGGCGTGGGAGTGAAAAACTGTTTTTT.

As to this clone: The identical CDR3 is also encoded by other nucleotide sequences in the sample. J is TRBJ2-7 and V is TRBV30; possibly TRBD1 for D (6 bases). The CDR3 is 13 residues long. CDR1 GTSNPN and CDR2 SVGIG come from the germline V gene (reference sequence). V shed 0 bases and J shed 3 bases, with 9 bases lying between them. The CDR3 region has the DNA TGTGCCTGGAGTGTACGCAGGGGCTACGAGCAGTACTTC. As protein: CAWSVRRGYEQYF.

The chain is built from TRBV27 and TRBJ1-2; tentative D call: TRBD1 (5 bases). The germline V gene has CDR1 MNHEY and CDR2 SMNVEV (reference sequence). V was clipped by 3 bases and J by 8 bases, with 13 bases between them. This CDR3 is built from 13 residues. This chain's CDR3 is CASSFGGGDGYTF. CDR3 nucleotide sequence: TGTGCCAGCAGTTTCGGCGGAGGGGACGGCTACACCTTC.